The entry below gives a single TCR beta chain sequence along with its context. Its target is unknown. A much bigger clone sits one base away, suggesting this may be a read error. Looked up from germline, CDR1 is SGHAT and CDR2 is FQNNGV. CDR3 length equals 15 residues. J was trimmed by 7 bases and V by 8 bases; bases with no gene match: 10. One entry per CDR3 protein, called by TCRdb with MiXCR from the multiplex PCR reads. The sample shows approximately 130,000 distinct CDR3 sequences, approximately 20% of them seen only once. This specimen comes from a study of breast tumors, draining lymph nodes, adjacent tissues. The study's findings and limits: Compared with lymph nodes, tumors were less diverse; compared with nontumor tissue, more. Findings are consistent with lymph node origin and intratumoral expansion of most tumor T cells. Luminal-like breast cancer showed significantly higher tumor–nontumor repertoire similarity than basal-like.

Breast cancer patients provided tissue from their axillary draining lymph nodes. The gene calls are TRBV11-2 and TRBJ2-2; 10 bases agree with TRBD1. The sample was axillary lymph node tissue. The receptor was derived from a female donor with breast cancer. Some clones in this sample may be carry-over from other donors' samples. As DNA, the CDR3 is TGTGCCAGCGGCAGAGACAGGGGGCGCGGCGGGGAGCTGTTTTTT. Protein sequence: CASGRDRGRGGELFF.